This is a list of T cell receptor beta chains from one sample in a study of CD8+CD57+ T cells in acquired aplastic anemia. TCRdb reprocessed the reads via MiXCR and lists one record per CDR3 protein. This table holds some 290,000 distinct CDR3 sequences, around 60% found once. The sample consisted of sorted CD4+, CD8+, or CD8+CD57+ T cells (not recorded which) from PBMCs. All receptors come from a human donor with severe aplastic anemia or a healthy control (not recorded which). Each CDR3 is given with its conserved first and last residue. Each record gives: clone size, D gene, V gene, J gene, CDR3 DNA, CDR3 protein. The D gene is left open where the match is weak. Only part of the rows carry a size: once, few, many, or a class if the clone is expanded.

many	NA	TRBV12-3/TRBV12-4	TRBJ2-3	TGTGCCAGCAGTTTACTGGGAGGCATCCTCACAGATACGCAGTATTTT	CASSLLGGILTDTQYF
NA	NA	TRBV2	TRBJ2-7	TGTGCCAGCAGTCCCGACAGGATCTACGAGCAGTACTTC	CASSPDRIYEQYF
many	TRBD1	TRBV6-5	TRBJ1-1	TGTGCCAGCAGTTACTCGCGGACAGGGACGCCCAAGAACACTGAAGCTTTCTTT	CASSYSRTGTPKNTEAFF
NA	TRBD1	TRBV10-3	TRBJ2-7	TGTGCCATCAGCGGACAGGGGGTCGGCGAGCAGTACTTC	CAISGQGVGEQYF
many	TRBD2	TRBV9	TRBJ2-5	TGTGCCAGCAGCGTAGTTGCGGGGGGGGGAGAGACCCAGTACTTC	CASSVVAGGGETQYF
few	NA	TRBV5-1	TRBJ1-1	TGCGCCAGTGGGAGGGGAGGCATGAACACTGAAGCTTTCTTT	CASGRGGMNTEAFF
NA	NA	TRBV12-3/TRBV12-4	TRBJ1-5	TGTGCCAGCAGTTTCGTGCCGGATCAGCCCCAGCATTTT	CASSFVPDQPQHF
NA	TRBD2	TRBV12-5	TRBJ2-5	TGTGCTAGTGGTTTAGGACTAGCGGGGGGGGCCCAAGAGACCCAGTACTTC	CASGLGLAGGAQETQYF
NA	TRBD1	TRBV9	TRBJ2-2	TGTGCCAGCAGCGTAGGGGGGGACAGGGAGAGGAACACCGGGGAGCTGTTTTTT	CASSVGGDRERNTGELFF
many	NA	TRBV10-3	TRBJ2-3	TGTGCCATCAGTGAGTTAGGGCAGGGTGGCACAGATACGCAGTATTTT	CAISELGQGGTDTQYF
few	TRBD1	TRBV24-1	TRBJ1-6	TGTGCCCCAGAGGGGGACAGCTATAATTCACCCCTCCACTTT	CAPEGDSYNSPLHF
NA	TRBD1	TRBV29-1	TRBJ1-2	TGCAGCGTTGGTACAGGGGGCGCGAAGGGCTACACCTTC	CSVGTGGAKGYTF
few	NA	TRBV10-3	TRBJ2-2	TGTGCCATCAGTGCAACTAGTCCGCGGTCCTCCGGGGAGCTGTTTTTT	CAISATSPRSSGELFF
NA	TRBD1	TRBV15	TRBJ2-6	TGTGCCACCAGCAGTTCCGGGACAGGGGGCTTGCGTGGTGGGGCCAACGTCCTGACTTTC	CATSSSGTGGLRGGANVLTF
NA	NA	TRBV10-3	TRBJ2-7	TGTGCTACAGGGAAATACTACGAGCAGTACTTC	CATGKYYEQYF
many	TRBD2	TRBV28	TRBJ2-7	TGTGCCAGCAGGTCCGGGACTAGGTTAGACGAGCAGTACTTC	CASRSGTRLDEQYF
NA	NA	TRBV10-3	TRBJ1-1	TGTGCCAGAGTTCCTATGGGGTCCACTGAAGCTTTCTTT	CARVPMGSTEAFF
NA	TRBD1	TRBV7-9	TRBJ2-5	TGTGCCAGCAGCTACCAGGGGGTGGGAGAGACCCAGTACTTC	CASSYQGVGETQYF
many	TRBD1	TRBV9	TRBJ1-2	TGTGCCAGCAGCACGGACACAACCAGGGGGCATGGCTACACCTTC	CASSTDTTRGHGYTF
few	NA	TRBV7-3	TRBJ2-6	TGTGCCAGCAGCCACGACGGCTCTGGGGCCAACGTCCTGACTTTC	CASSHDGSGANVLTF
many	TRBD1	TRBV10-3	TRBJ1-5	TGTGCCATCAGTGTTGGGACAGGGGAAGGTCAGCCCCAGCATTTT	CAISVGTGEGQPQHF
many	NA	TRBV7-2	TRBJ2-7	TGTGCCAGCGCGTACTTTCGGAGCGAGCAGTACTTC	CASAYFRSEQYF